This is a list of T cell receptor beta chains from one sample in a study of blood T cell repertoires in COVID-19. Profiled with immunoSEQ multiplex PCR; TCRdb holds only in-frame clones, not every one. The table includes around 93,000 clones, over 80% detected once. The sample taken for sequencing was peripheral blood. These receptors originate from an older man with acute or convalescent COVID-19. Each CDR3 is given with its conserved first and last residue. D genes are given only for firm matches. Clone size, where shown, is once, few, many, or a class for clones that have expanded.

TRBV25-1	13	TRBJ2-3	.	.	TGTGCCAGCAGTTCCCCAGGGGGACTAGTGGTGTATTTT	CASSSPGGLVVYF
TRBV5-1	14	TRBJ2-7	TRBD2	.	TGCGCCAGCGCTCGAGCGGGAGACACCTACGAGCAGTACTTC	CASARAGDTYEQYF
TRBV6-6	15	TRBJ1-5	.	.	TGTGCCAGCAGCACCTCGGGGGGCTCCAATCAGCCCCAGCATTTT	CASSTSGGSNQPQHF
TRBV30	13	TRBJ2-5	TRBD1	.	TGTGCCTGGGGACAGGGCCAACAAGAGACCCAGTACTTC	CAWGQGQQETQYF
TRBV10-3	14	TRBJ2-3	.	.	TGTGCCATCAGTGAGTCAGGGGGCACAGATACGCAGTATTTT	CAISESGGTDTQYF
TRBV6-5	14	TRBJ2-7	TRBD1	.	TGTGCCAGCAGTTCCGTTGACAGGGGTTACGAGCAGTACTTC	CASSSVDRGYEQYF
TRBV28	15	TRBJ2-6	.	few	TGTGCCAGCAGTCAACAGGTTTCGGGGGCCAACGTCCTGACTTTC	CASSQQVSGANVLTF
TRBV30	13	TRBJ1-4	TRBD1	.	TGTGCCTGCAGGGGGACAGGGCGTGAAAAACTGTTTTTT	CACRGTGREKLFF
TRBV6-5	15	TRBJ1-1	TRBD1	once	TGTGCCAGCAGTTACGACAGGGATATTAACACTGAAGCTTTCTTT	CASSYDRDINTEAFF
TRBV6-5	13	TRBJ1-1	.	.	TGTGCCAGCAAAAGACAGGTTAACACTGAAGCTTTCTTT	CASKRQVNTEAFF
TRBV5-1	14	TRBJ1-2	TRBD1	medium-sized	TGCGCCAGCAACACAGGGGGCGATTCTCGCGGCTACACCTTC	CASNTGGDSRGYTF
TRBV9	14	TRBJ2-7	.	.	TGTGCCACCTCACTTGATCGGGGATCGGGCGAGCAGTACTTC	CATSLDRGSGEQYF
TRBV12-3/TRBV12-4	13	TRBJ2-7	.	.	TGTGCCAGCAGTTTACGGGGAGCCTACGAGCAGTACTTC	CASSLRGAYEQYF
TRBV7-2	15	TRBJ1-3	TRBD1	medium-sized	TGTGCCAGCAGCTTAGGACAGGGGTTAGAAAACACCATATATTTT	CASSLGQGLENTIYF
TRBV18	17	TRBJ2-1	.	.	TGTGCCAGCTCTCGCGGGACGGACCCCTTCTCCTACAATGAGCAGTTCTTC	CASSRGTDPFSYNEQFF
TRBV7-9	13	TRBJ1-2	.	once	TGTGCCAGCAGCCCTTCAGCTAACTATGGCTACACCTTC	CASSPSANYGYTF
TRBV29-1	18	TRBJ2-3	.	.	TGCAGCCCGCGGAGGAGCCCCTACCGGGTCTGGGGCACAGATACGCAGTATTTT	CSPRRSPYRVWGTDTQYF
TRBV7-2	13	TRBJ2-5	.	.	TGTGCCAGCAGCCCAGGAAAGGGGGAGACCCAGTACTTC	CASSPGKGETQYF
TRBV5-5	17	TRBJ1-6	.	once	TGTGCCAGCAGCGGGGTAAGACAGGCGGACTATAATTCACCCCTCCACTTT	CASSGVRQADYNSPLHF
TRBV7-2	14	TRBJ2-1	.	.	TGTGCCAGCAGCTTAGGTCTAGCAAACAATGAGCAGTTCTTC	CASSLGLANNEQFF
TRBV4-3	13	TRBJ1-4	TRBD1	.	TGCGCCAGCAGCCGGGACAGGGGTGAAAAACTGTTTTTT	CASSRDRGEKLFF
TRBV27	14	TRBJ1-2	.	.	TGTGCCAGCAGTTTAAACAGGGACGATTATGGCTACACCTTC	CASSLNRDDYGYTF
TRBV19	15	TRBJ1-4	TRBD1	once	TGTGCCAGTAGTATGGTGACAGGGGGCAAAGAAAAACTGTTTTTT	CASSMVTGGKEKLFF
TRBV25-1	13	TRBJ2-7	.	.	TGTGCCAGCGTTGCCTCCGGACTGTACGAGCAGTACTTC	CASVASGLYEQYF
TRBV5-5	15	TRBJ2-7	TRBD1	.	TGTGCCAGCAGCTTGGCCGGGACAGGGGGAAGGGAGCAGTACTTC	CASSLAGTGGREQYF
TRBV6-5	15	TRBJ1-6	.	.	TGTGCCAGCAGTTATCAGGGAGGCGACAATTCACCCCTCCACTTT	CASSYQGGDNSPLHF
TRBV27	18	TRBJ1-1	TRBD1	.	TGTGCCAGCAGGTCCTTATTCGACAGGGAGTGGAGGGACACTGAAGCTTTCTTT	CASRSLFDREWRDTEAFF
TRBV28	18	TRBJ1-2	TRBD1	once	TGTGCCAGCAGTTTAAGTGGGCCAGGGGGTATCAGCGCGAGCGGCTACACCTTC	CASSLSGPGGISASGYTF
TRBV25-1	13	TRBJ1-5	.	.	TGTGCCAGCACTCCAGGGGGCAATCAGCCCCAGCATTTT	CASTPGGNQPQHF
TRBV4-1	15	TRBJ1-2	.	once	TGCGCCAGCAGCCAAGAATCTAACCGCAACTATGGCTACACCTTC	CASSQESNRNYGYTF
TRBV18	16	TRBJ1-5	.	.	TGTGCCAGCTCACCAAGCTCGCCATCAAGTAATCAGCCCCAGCATTTT	CASSPSSPSSNQPQHF
TRBV4-3	16	TRBJ1-3	.	.	TGCGCCAGCAGCCCTGGGTCAGGGCACTCTGGAAACACCATATATTTT	CASSPGSGHSGNTIYF
TRBV3-1/TRBV3-2	14	TRBJ2-5	.	.	TGTGCCAGCAGCCAAAGGGGGGGCCAAGAGACCCAGTACTTC	CASSQRGGQETQYF
TRBV27	13	TRBJ2-5	.	.	TGTGCCAGCAGTTCCCCTCAGGGGAAGACCCAGTACTTC	CASSSPQGKTQYF
TRBV29-1	12	TRBJ1-1	TRBD1	.	TGCAGCGTGGGGACAGGGGGGACTGAAGCTTTCTTT	CSVGTGGTEAFF
TRBV9	15	TRBJ1-4	.	.	TGTGCCAGCAGCGTTGGGCAAGGTCGTCATGAAAAACTGTTTTTT	CASSVGQGRHEKLFF
TRBV5-1	17	TRBJ2-1	.	.	TGCGCCAGCAGCTTGGCCGGTATACGGGAAAACTACAATGAGCAGTTCTTC	CASSLAGIRENYNEQFF
TRBV27	14	TRBJ2-1	TRBD2	.	TGTGCCAGCAGTCCTCGGACTAGCGGGGGTGAGCAGTTCTTC	CASSPRTSGGEQFF
TRBV28	15	TRBJ1-2	.	.	TGTGCCAGCAGTTCCTTCAAGGGGAGGGACTATGGCTACACCTTC	CASSSFKGRDYGYTF
TRBV7-2	12	TRBJ2-7	.	.	TGTGCCAGCAGCTTAGTAGAAGGGGCGCAGTACTTC	CASSLVEGAQYF
TRBV3-1/TRBV3-2	15	TRBJ2-2	TRBD1	many	TGTGCCAGCAGCCCGAGCAGGGGGCGTAACGGGGAGCTGTTTTTT	CASSPSRGRNGELFF
TRBV5-1	15	TRBJ1-4	.	once	TGCGCCAGCAGCTTGACGGGTCCTAATAATGAAAAACTGTTTTTT	CASSLTGPNNEKLFF
TRBV7-9	16	TRBJ1-3	.	.	TGTGCCAGCAGCTACCGGGACACCGCCTCTGGAAACACCATATATTTT	CASSYRDTASGNTIYF
TRBV4-1	14	TRBJ1-1	.	.	TGCGCCAGCAGCCAAGATAATTGGGGGGGTCGAGCTTTCTTT	CASSQDNWGGRAFF
TRBV19	15	TRBJ1-3	.	.	TGTGCCAGTAGTATCCCTAGAGTCTCTGGAAACACCATATATTTT	CASSIPRVSGNTIYF
TRBV18	14	TRBJ2-1	TRBD1	once	TGTGCCAGCTCGGGGGGACAGGCCTACAATGAGCAGTTCTTC	CASSGGQAYNEQFF
TRBV19	14	TRBJ1-2	TRBD1	.	TGTGCCAGTAGTATTGCAGGGGGCGCCGGCGGCTACACCTTC	CASSIAGGAGGYTF